This TCR beta chain was captured by sequencing in a study of T-cell reconstitution after alpha-beta-depleted transplantation in children. The CDR3 extends over 14 amino acids. Trimming removed 7 bases at V and 4 bases at J, with 16 bases between. Germline loops: CDR1 LNHDA, CDR2 SQIVND (reference sequence). The TCRbeta library incorporated unique molecular identifiers. Each CDR3 protein gets one entry after TCRdb re-called the PCR reads with MiXCR. The sample records around 480,000 distinct CDR3 sequences, 30% to 35% being singletons. This clonotype was picked up a small number of times. The sample in question was PBMCs from the stem cell graft donor, obtained from the stem cell graft. This sequence originates from a human donor who donated a stem cell graft to a child with aplastic anemia. V and J are TRBV19 and TRBJ1-1; possibly TRBD1 for D (6 bases). This CDR3 is CASTMGQGITEAFF. DNA for the CDR3: TGTGCCAGTACTATGGGGCAGGGGATCACTGAAGCTTTCTTT.